The present entry profiles one T cell receptor beta chain with its context. The germline V gene has CDR1 SGHAT and CDR2 FQNNGV. This CDR3 region has 15 residues. V lost 0 bases, J lost 2 bases, and 10 bases lay in between. The repertoire was sequenced with immunoSEQ multiplex PCR; TCRdb's copy has only in-frame clones and lacks some. This table holds approximately 100,000 clones, 70% to 90% found once. These data originate in a study of blood T cell repertoires in COVID-19. The wider study: Both acute and convalescent COVID-19 samples were obtained from the United States, Italy and Spain.

The clonotype originates from a human donor in a cohort sampled during active COVID-19. The material sequenced was peripheral blood. V gene TRBV11-2 combines with J gene TRBJ2-5; a possible D gene is TRBD2 (6 bases). CDR3 residues: CASSLEPSVQETQYF. The CDR3 DNA reads TGTGCCAGCAGCTTAGAACCTAGCGTTCAAGAGACCCAGTACTTC. The variable domain in full, with the rest retrieved from reference TRBV11-2 and TRBJ2-5, is EAGVAQSPRYKIIEKRQSVAFWCNPISGHATLYWYQQILGQGPKLLIQFQNNGVVDDSQLPKDRFSAERLKGVDSTLKIQPAKLEDSAVYLCASSLEPSVQETQYFGPGTRLLVL.